Presented here are 20 T cell receptor beta chains from one specimen sequenced in a study of chemoradiotherapy in HPV16-positive cancers. Data came from immunoSEQ multiplex PCR; TCRdb stores just in-frame clones and leaves some out. There are some 28,000 clones in the sample; about 80% occur only once, and approximately 5% lies in the top ten. Sequencing was performed on blood, taken from a patient who underwent chemoradiotherapy. Every receptor here comes from a human donor with HPV-associated anogenital cancer.

This clone was counted once. The chain couples TRBV4-1 to TRBJ2-7, with D perhaps given as TRBD1 or TRBD2 (6 bases each). The CDR3 runs 15 residues. V dropped 4 bases and J dropped 4 bases, with 17 bases sitting between them. Germline V lookup: CDR1 MGHRA, CDR2 YSYEKL. CDR3 nucleotide sequence: TGCGCCAGCAGCCCCCTTTCGGGGGCCCGATACGAGCAGTACGTC. Translation: CASSPLSGARYEQYV.

This clone was recorded once. V and J are TRBV29-1 and TRBJ1-3, with D hard to call. The CDR3 spans 13 residues. CDR1 is SQVTM and CDR2 is ANQGSEA in the germline V gene. The V and J ends lost 0 bases and 1 base respectively, with 4 bases between them. The DNA of the CDR3 is TGCAGCGTTGAAGATCCATCTGGAAACACCATATATTTT. Its protein product is CSVEDPSGNTIYF.

J is TRBJ1-1 and V is TRBV11-2, with D possibly matching TRBD1 (6 bases). The germline V gene has CDR1 SGHAT and CDR2 FQNNGV. The CDR3 length is 15 residues. The V gene lost 4 bases and the J gene lost 1 base, with 13 bases spanning the gap. The CDR3 coding sequence is TGTGCCAGCAGCTCACAGGGACCTACGAACACTGAAGCTTTCTTT. Protein sequence: CASSSQGPTNTEAFF. The variable domain in full, with the rest retrieved from reference TRBV11-2 and TRBJ1-1, is EAGVAQSPRYKIIEKRQSVAFWCNPISGHATLYWYQQILGQGPKLLIQFQNNGVVDDSQLPKDRFSAERLKGVDSTLKIQPAKLEDSAVYLCASSSQGPTNTEAFFGQGTRLTVV.

The gene calls are TRBV6-1 and TRBJ2-1; 9 nucleotides agree with TRBD1. The germline V gene encodes CDR1 MNHNS and CDR2 SASEGT. The CDR3 length is 13 residues. The CDR3: CAGRDRVENEQFF. CDR3 coding DNA: TGTGCAGGACGGGACAGGGTCGAGAATGAGCAGTTCTTC.

J is TRBJ1-2 and V is TRBV4-2; unclear D gene. The germline V gene has CDR1 LGHNA and CDR2 YNFKEQ. V dropped 4 bases and J dropped 2 bases, with 11 bases sitting between them. The CDR3 is 14 residues long. The chain's CDR3 is CASSPPSANYGYTF. The CDR3 DNA reads TGTGCCAGCAGCCCCCCCTCAGCCAACTATGGCTACACCTTC.

The chain is built from TRBV10-3 and TRBJ2-2; TRBD1 agrees at 8 bases. CDR3 length: 14 amino acids. Germline values: CDR1 ENHRY, CDR2 SYGVKD. V shed 6 bases, J shed 8 bases, and the junction held 8 bases outside the gene matches. CDR3 DNA sequence: TGTGCCATCAGCACCGGGACAGGAGATGGGGAGCTGTTTTTT. It yields the protein CAISTGTGDGELFF.

CDR3 protein: CASSPRDRGTNTGELFF. DNA of the CDR3: TGTGCCAGCTCACCCCGGGACAGGGGGACGAACACCGGGGAGCTGTTTTTT. The rearrangement links TRBV18 to TRBJ2-2; 11 positions agree with TRBD1. CDR1 is KGHSH, CDR2 LQKENI, per germline. This CDR3 is built from 17 residues. The junction had 3 bases not matched to a gene; V was cut back by 3 bases and J by 0 bases. Based on the CDR3 plus reference TRBV18 and TRBJ2-2, the full variable domain is NAGVMQNPRHLVRRRGQEARLRCSPMKGHSHVYWYRQLPEEGLKFMVYLQKENIIDESGMPKERFSAEFPKEGPSILRIQQVVRGDSAAYFCASSPRDRGTNTGELFFGEGSRLTVL.

The rearrangement uses TRBV19 and TRBJ2-1; D possibly corresponds to TRBD2 (6 bases). Between the trimmed V and J ends, which lost 6 bases and 6 bases, there was a span of 15 bases. Germline V gives CDR1 LNHDA, CDR2 SQIVND (reference sequence). The CDR3 runs to 14 residues. The CDR3 DNA sequence: TGTGCCAGTAGGGACGCCCGGGGGTTCAATGAGCAGTTCTTC. Protein product: CASRDARGFNEQFF.

The chain joins TRBV9 to TRBJ2-1; 12 bases map to TRBD2. The CDR3 totals 17 residues. The V and J ends lost 3 bases and 1 base, in that order; junction bases with no gene match: 5. Germline V gene data show CDR1 as SGDLS and CDR2 as YYNGEE. The CDR3 here is CASSELAGGGSYNEQFF. The CDR3 DNA reads TGTGCCAGCAGCGAACTAGCGGGGGGAGGGTCCTACAATGAGCAGTTCTTC. Drawing the rest from reference TRBV9 and TRBJ2-1, the complete variable domain is DSGVTQTPKHLITATGQRVTLRCSPRSGDLSVYWYQQSLDQGLQFLIQYYNGEERAKGNILERFSAQQFPDLHSELNLSSLELGDSALYFCASSELAGGGSYNEQFFGPGTRLTVL.

The chain employs TRBV5-1 and TRBJ1-1, with TRBD1 matching 7 bases. This CDR3 is built from 14 residues. Looked up from germline, CDR1 is SGHRS and CDR2 is YFSETQ. The J segment lost 5 bases and the V segment lost 6 bases, leaving 10 bases of the junction unmatched. CDR3 in amino acids: CASTQGQGVTEAFF. CDR3 DNA sequence: TGCGCCAGCACCCAAGGGCAGGGGGTGACTGAAGCTTTCTTT.

This clone was seen only a few times. The chain uses TRBV29-1 and TRBJ1-1; D remains unclear. CDR1 SQVTM and CDR2 ANQGSEA come from the germline V gene. The CDR3 is 13 amino acids. The V end lost 2 bases, the J end lost 1 base, and 8 bases lay between the germline ends. This chain's CDR3 is CSVEKKRNTEAFF. In DNA, the CDR3 is TGCAGCGTTGAAAAGAAGAGGAACACTGAAGCTTTCTTT.

The chain uses TRBV5-4 and TRBJ2-1, with D tentatively TRBD2 (5 bases). The CDR3 covers 15 residues. Germline assignment: CDR1 SGHNT and CDR2 YYREEE (reference sequence). V was pared by 0 bases and J by 9 bases, with 16 bases between. Written as DNA, the CDR3 is TGTGCCAGCAGCTTGGACCCCCTAATAGGAGGTGAGCAGTTCTTC. Translation gives CASSLDPLIGGEQFF.

The sample holds one count of this clone. The chain recombines TRBV2 with TRBJ1-5; D perhaps matches TRBD1 (5 bases). The CDR3 runs 15 residues. V lost 3 bases and J lost 4, with 13 bases in between. The germline V gene encodes CDR1 SNHLY and CDR2 FYNNEI. The CDR3 DNA is TGTGCCAGCAGTGACTACAGGACAAGTAATCAGCCCCAGCATTTT. Its protein is CASSDYRTSNQPQHF.

This chain links TRBV5-1 with TRBJ1-1, with D possibly being TRBD1 (5 bases). The germline V and J ends were trimmed by 3 bases and 5 bases, with 17 bases remaining between them. This CDR3 is 15 amino acids long. Germline V gene data show CDR1 as SGHRS and CDR2 as YFSETQ. CDR3 residues: CASSSGPGVGTEAFF. In DNA, the CDR3 is TGCGCCAGCAGCTCAGGACCGGGGGTGGGTACTGAAGCTTTCTTT.

The V gene is TRBV7-8, the J gene TRBJ2-7; maybe TRBD1 (6 bases). CDR1 and CDR2 from the germline V gene are SGHVS and FQNEAQ. Trimming shortened V by 5 bases and J by 6 bases, and 14 bases separated the two germline ends. The length of the CDR3 is 13 residues. The CDR3 here is CASSREGRGEQYV. The CDR3 nucleotides are TGTGCCAGCAGCCGAGAGGGCAGGGGCGAGCAGTACGTC.

The CDR3 loop reads CASSIKTVAGELFF. In DNA form, the CDR3 reads TGTGCCAGTAGTATTAAAACGGTCGCCGGGGAGCTGTTTTTT. The chain uses TRBV19 and TRBJ2-2; D gene unclear. CDR1 and CDR2 (germline): LNHDA, SQIVND (reference sequence). This CDR3 is 14 amino acids long. Trimming stripped 3 bases from V and 6 bases from J, with 11 bases between.

The chain has TRBV2 and TRBJ2-5; D is undetermined. This CDR3 has 13 amino acids. Germline assignment: CDR1 SNHLY and CDR2 FYNNEI. The ends were cut back, 2 bases at V and 5 bases at J, with 9 bases in the middle. This CDR3 reads CASSELENETQYF. CDR3 DNA sequence: TGTGCCAGCAGTGAACTGGAGAACGAGACCCAGTACTTC.

The rearrangement links TRBV10-2 to TRBJ2-3, with 8 bases fitting TRBD2. The CDR3 sequence is 12 residues long. Losses at the gene ends were 7 bases for V and 9 bases for J; bases not matched to a gene: 6. CDR1 and CDR2 (germline): WSHSY, SAAADI. This chain's CDR3 is CASNQAGETQYF. The CDR3 nucleotides read TGCGCCAGCAACCAAGCGGGGGAAACGCAGTATTTT.

This chain uses TRBV23-1 with TRBJ1-6; maybe TRBD1 (6 bases). TRBV23-1 is an open reading frame whose function is uncertain. Deletions cut 3 bases from V and 5 bases from J, with 11 bases between. The CDR3 runs to 15 residues. The CDR3 DNA follows: TGCGCCAGCAGTCAGCAACAGGGAAATAATTCACCCCTCCACTTT. Its protein is CASSQQQGNNSPLHF.

The rearrangement joins TRBV28 to TRBJ1-6; D uncertain. V shed 4 bases and J shed 0 bases, with 10 bases lying between them. The CDR3 runs to 16 residues. Germline V gene sequence: CDR1 MDHEN, CDR2 SYDVKM. CDR3 loop: CASSYESHSYNSPLHF. The CDR3 DNA is TGTGCCAGCAGTTATGAGTCCCACTCCTATAATTCACCCCTCCACTTT. Looking up the rest from reference TRBV28 and TRBJ1-6 gives the full variable domain: DVKVTQSSRYLVKRTGEKVFLECVQDMDHENMFWYRQDPGLGLRLIYFSYDVKMKEKGDIPEGYSVSREKKERFSLILESASTNQTSMYLCASSYESHSYNSPLHFGNGTRLTVT.